The T cell receptor beta chain under discussion was sequenced for a study of CD8+CD57+ T cells in acquired aplastic anemia. Notes on the study in general: Overlapping CD8+ CDR3 repertoires of patients and controls contained roughly 27 shared sequences.

Worth noting for this clonotype: Antigen: not known.

J was trimmed by 2 bases and V by 0 bases; bases with no gene match: 3. The germline gives CDR1 DFQATT, CDR2 SNEGSKA (reference sequence). The length of the CDR3 is 14 residues. Both TCR beta VDJ combination and CDR3 sequence profiling were carried out. Genomic DNA was the template for this profiling. In TCRdb, the reads were re-called with MiXCR into one record per CDR3 protein. The table shows around 150,000 distinct CDR3 sequences, with approximately 40% occurring only once. The sequenced material came from sorted CD4+, CD8+, or CD8+CD57+ T cells (not recorded which) from PBMCs. V and J are TRBV20-1 and TRBJ2-5; TRBD1 matches 7 bases. The source of this sequence is a human donor in good health. For the CDR3, the DNA is TGCAGTGCTAGAGAGACAGGGCCACAAGAGACCCAGTACTTC. This codes for CSARETGPQETQYF.